The present T cell receptor beta chain was sequenced within a study of shared clonotypes between healthy human individuals. General study results and limits: In this cohort, only blood was sampled, and tissue repertoires likely differ.

The CDR3 sequence is 14 residues long. The V gene's germline CDR1 is WSHSY and CDR2 SAAADI. Trimming took off 3 bases at V and 3 bases at J, with 10 bases between the two ends. This clone was counted at least ten times. Its antigen remains unknown. Deep-level assay runs were performed. Original handling: Filtering differed since immunoSEQ provided only junctions, with no quality scores. This table comes from immunoSEQ multiplex PCR, and its TCRdb copy is limited to in-frame clones, with some not included. V, J and clone size reflect that table, while D and trimming were determined from the DNA. This table has about 470,000 clones, around 79% appearing once.

This receptor was obtained from a woman in her thirties or forties in good health. Some clones in this sample may be carry-over from other donors' samples. What was sequenced was PBMCs. The chain recombines TRBV10-2 with TRBJ2-3, with D possibly matching TRBD2 (5 bases). CDR3 nucleotides: TGCGCCAGCAGTGACACCCGAGGGACAGATACGCAGTATTTT. It yields the protein CASSDTRGTDTQYF.